Following are 17 T cell receptor beta chains from one sample sequenced in a study of T-cell memory formation after mild COVID-19. TCRdb fed the 5' RACE reads into MiXCR, producing one record per CDR3 protein. The top ten clones hold around 25% of a sample with around 110,000 distinct CDR3 sequences, roughly an eighth of them seen once. The material sequenced was PBMCs or a T cell subset sorted from them (not recorded which). The source of these receptors is an adult woman who had mild COVID-19 (a few samples of this study predate the infection). Cell type and time point are not known.

This clonotype has only a few counts. J is TRBJ2-1 and V is TRBV11-3; D might be TRBD1 (6 bases). The CDR3 is 14 residues long. The V gene's germline CDR1 is SGHNT and CDR2 YENEEA. V lost 4 bases and J 2 bases, leaving 9 bases between the germline ends. The CDR3 DNA follows: TGTGCCAGCAGCTCTCGGACAGCCTACAATGAGCAGTTCTTC. Translation gives CASSSRTAYNEQFF.

The rearrangement joins TRBV6-2 or TRBV6-3 to TRBJ2-7; TRBD2 is a possible D gene (5 bases). In germline, CDR1 is MNHEY, CDR2 SVGEGT. With 1 base removed from V and 3 bases from J, the gap between germline ends came to 13 bases. The CDR3 has 15 amino acids. The chain's CDR3 is CASSYFQEDHYEQYF. CDR3 in DNA: TGTGCCAGCAGTTACTTCCAGGAGGACCACTACGAGCAGTACTTC.

CDR3 residues: CASRKDGLFVADTQYF. CDR3 in DNA: TGTGCCAGCAGGAAAGACGGGCTGTTTGTAGCAGATACGCAGTATTTT. The V gene is TRBV12-3 or TRBV12-4, the J gene TRBJ2-3; the D is unclear. There are 16 residues in the CDR3. V was pared by 6 bases and J by 4 bases, with 20 bases between.

There are a few counts of this clonotype. This chain connects TRBV11-1 to TRBJ1-1, with 7 bases lining up with TRBD1. CDR3 length: 19 amino acids. Germline V lookup: CDR1 SGHAT, CDR2 FQDESV (reference sequence). With V trimmed by 6 bases and J by 2 bases, 21 bases remained unmatched. CDR3 amino acids: CASSLVGPGTETLNTEAFF. CDR3 nucleotide sequence: TGTGCCAGCAGTCTCGTCGGGCCCGGGACAGAAACTCTTAACACTGAAGCTTTCTTT.

This clonotype was observed a handful of times. This chain links TRBV7-2 with TRBJ2-1; D might be TRBD2 (5 bases). This CDR3 region has 17 residues. The germline V gene encodes CDR1 SGHTA and CDR2 FQGNSA. Trimming took off 1 base at V and 0 bases at J, with 13 bases between the two ends. In DNA form, the CDR3 reads TGTGCCAGCAGCTTAGTTGGGTGGAGGAGCTCCTACAATGAGCAGTTCTTC. Translation: CASSLVGWRSSYNEQFF.

This clonotype came up once. V is TRBV29-1 and J is TRBJ1-1; D unclear. Germline CDR1 SQVTM, CDR2 ANQGSEA. CDR3 length: 12 amino acids. The ends were cut back, 5 bases at V and 1 base at J, with 8 bases in the middle. The DNA of the CDR3 is TGCAGCGTTCAGTCCCGGAACACTGAAGCTTTCTTT. Translated: CSVQSRNTEAFF.

The chain links TRBV24-1 to TRBJ2-3; 9 bases map to TRBD1. CDR1 KGHDR and CDR2 SFDVKD come from the germline V gene. The CDR3 covers 15 residues. V lost 7 bases to trimming and J lost 6 bases; unmatched junction nucleotides: 10. The DNA of the CDR3 is TGTGCCACCAGGGGACAGGGAAGCTCCTTGGATACGCAGTATTTT. Amino acids: CATRGQGSSLDTQYF.

This clonotype was picked up a small number of times. The chain couples TRBV7-9 to TRBJ2-7; 14 bases agree with TRBD2. CDR1 SEHNR and CDR2 FQNEAQ come from the germline V gene (reference sequence). J gave up 3 bases and V 2 bases, and 18 bases lay outside the gene matches. This CDR3 spans 21 amino acids. Here the CDR3 reads CASSLIWPPGTSGRKYYEQYF. The CDR3 bases are TGTGCCAGCAGCTTAATTTGGCCACCCGGGACTAGCGGGAGAAAATACTACGAGCAGTACTTC.

The V gene is TRBV5-1, the J gene TRBJ2-3, with D tentatively TRBD1 (6 bases). CDR1 SGHRS and CDR2 YFSETQ come from the germline V gene. This CDR3 is built from 16 residues. Trimming pared 3 bases from V and 0 bases from J, leaving 14 bases between. DNA for the CDR3: TGCGCCAGCAGCTCGGACAGCGCCCGAAGCACAGATACGCAGTATTTT. Its protein is CASSSDSARSTDTQYF.

This clonotype was counted only a few times. V and J are TRBV3-1 and TRBJ2-1; 16 nucleotides match TRBD2. The CDR3 length is 18 residues. In germline, CDR1 is LGHDT, CDR2 YNNKEL (reference sequence). V lost 4 bases to trimming and J lost 4 bases; unmatched junction nucleotides: 7. The CDR3 is CASSPPGLAGGVYNEQFF. DNA for the CDR3: TGTGCCAGCAGCCCGCCGGGACTAGCGGGAGGGGTATACAATGAGCAGTTCTTC.

This clonotype was seen more than once but under ten times. The rearrangement links TRBV5-1 to TRBJ2-5; TRBD1 aligns across 9 bases. Germline CDR1 is SGHRS and CDR2 is YFSETQ. CDR3 length: 15 amino acids. Losses at the gene ends were 0 bases for V and 5 bases for J; bases not matched to a gene: 5. The CDR3 DNA is TGCGCCAGCAGCTTGGTAACAGGGGGCGTGGAGACCCAGTACTTC. Its translation: CASSLVTGGVETQYF.

The chain links TRBV6-5 to TRBJ2-1; 9 nucleotides align to TRBD2. CDR1 MNHEY and CDR2 SVGAGI come from the germline V gene. The length of the CDR3 is 17 residues. V lost 2 bases, J lost 7 bases, and 12 bases stayed unmatched. CDR3 bases: TGTGCCAGCAGTTACCGGCTAGCGGGGATGATGGATAATGAGCAGTTCTTC. Its protein product is CASSYRLAGMMDNEQFF.

The chain is built from TRBV9 and TRBJ1-3; possible D gene TRBD1, 5 bases. Trimming removed 7 bases from V and 3 bases from J, with 11 bases in between. Germline V gives CDR1 SGDLS, CDR2 YYNGEE. The CDR3 is 13 residues long. The DNA for the CDR3 is TGTGCCAGCTCCGCCGGGGGTGGAAACACCATATATTTT. Translated: CASSAGGGNTIYF. Drawing the rest from reference TRBV9 and TRBJ1-3, the complete variable domain is DSGVTQTPKHLITATGQRVTLRCSPRSGDLSVYWYQQSLDQGLQFLIQYYNGEERAKGNILERFSAQQFPDLHSELNLSSLELGDSALYFCASSAGGGNTIYFGEGSWLTVV.

The rearrangement uses TRBV5-5 and TRBJ2-7, with D unclear. Between the trimmed V and J ends, which lost 1 base and 2 bases, there was a span of 4 bases. The CDR3 totals 12 residues. Germline loops: CDR1 SGHKS, CDR2 YYEKEE (reference sequence). This chain's CDR3 is CASSLFPYEQYF. The CDR3 region has the DNA TGTGCCAGCAGCTTGTTTCCCTACGAGCAGTACTTC.

This clonotype appeared a few times. This chain uses TRBV30 with TRBJ1-5; no firm D call. The CDR3 loop spans 13 amino acids. The V end was cut by 1 base, the J end by 6 bases, with 10 bases between. Germline CDR1 is GTSNPN and CDR2 is SVGIG (reference sequence). In nucleotides, the CDR3 is TGTGCCTGGAGTGAGTTCGCAGGTCAGCCCCAGCATTTT. As protein: CAWSEFAGQPQHF.

V and J are TRBV2 and TRBJ2-5; 8 nucleotides match TRBD2. Germline CDR1 is SNHLY and CDR2 is FYNNEI. The CDR3 spans 15 residues. With 0 bases clipped from V and 4 bases from J, the junction kept 4 bases outside the gene matches. The CDR3 is CASSEAISGRETQYF. As DNA, the CDR3 is TGTGCCAGCAGTGAAGCGATAAGCGGGAGAGAGACCCAGTACTTC.

This clonotype was observed many times. This sequence joins TRBV29-1 and TRBJ2-5; TRBD1 aligns across 9 bases. The CDR3 is 14 residues long. V gave up 4 bases and J gave up 5 bases; unmatched junction bases: 8. The germline V gene encodes CDR1 SQVTM and CDR2 ANQGSEA. The CDR3 loop is CSVAPGQGWETQYF. CDR3 bases: TGCAGCGTTGCCCCGGGACAGGGCTGGGAGACCCAGTACTTC.